This T cell receptor beta chain emerged from a study of T cell responses to AZD1222 COVID-19 vaccine. From germline, CDR1 is LNHDA and CDR2 SQIVND (reference sequence). There are 14 residues in the CDR3. The V end was cut by 7 bases, the J end by 4 bases, with 16 bases between. Profiled with immunoSEQ multiplex PCR; TCRdb holds only in-frame clones, not every one. The sample shows roughly 110,000 clones, 80% to 90% of them seen only once. This receptor was taken from an adult in good health. The chain couples TRBV19 to TRBJ1-2, with D perhaps TRBD1 (5 bases). This material consisted of peripheral blood, taken on day 0 of AZD1222 vaccination. The CDR3 DNA sequence: TGTGCCAGTACCCAGTGGGGGGGTAGCTATGGCTACACCTTC. Amino acids: CASTQWGGSYGYTF.